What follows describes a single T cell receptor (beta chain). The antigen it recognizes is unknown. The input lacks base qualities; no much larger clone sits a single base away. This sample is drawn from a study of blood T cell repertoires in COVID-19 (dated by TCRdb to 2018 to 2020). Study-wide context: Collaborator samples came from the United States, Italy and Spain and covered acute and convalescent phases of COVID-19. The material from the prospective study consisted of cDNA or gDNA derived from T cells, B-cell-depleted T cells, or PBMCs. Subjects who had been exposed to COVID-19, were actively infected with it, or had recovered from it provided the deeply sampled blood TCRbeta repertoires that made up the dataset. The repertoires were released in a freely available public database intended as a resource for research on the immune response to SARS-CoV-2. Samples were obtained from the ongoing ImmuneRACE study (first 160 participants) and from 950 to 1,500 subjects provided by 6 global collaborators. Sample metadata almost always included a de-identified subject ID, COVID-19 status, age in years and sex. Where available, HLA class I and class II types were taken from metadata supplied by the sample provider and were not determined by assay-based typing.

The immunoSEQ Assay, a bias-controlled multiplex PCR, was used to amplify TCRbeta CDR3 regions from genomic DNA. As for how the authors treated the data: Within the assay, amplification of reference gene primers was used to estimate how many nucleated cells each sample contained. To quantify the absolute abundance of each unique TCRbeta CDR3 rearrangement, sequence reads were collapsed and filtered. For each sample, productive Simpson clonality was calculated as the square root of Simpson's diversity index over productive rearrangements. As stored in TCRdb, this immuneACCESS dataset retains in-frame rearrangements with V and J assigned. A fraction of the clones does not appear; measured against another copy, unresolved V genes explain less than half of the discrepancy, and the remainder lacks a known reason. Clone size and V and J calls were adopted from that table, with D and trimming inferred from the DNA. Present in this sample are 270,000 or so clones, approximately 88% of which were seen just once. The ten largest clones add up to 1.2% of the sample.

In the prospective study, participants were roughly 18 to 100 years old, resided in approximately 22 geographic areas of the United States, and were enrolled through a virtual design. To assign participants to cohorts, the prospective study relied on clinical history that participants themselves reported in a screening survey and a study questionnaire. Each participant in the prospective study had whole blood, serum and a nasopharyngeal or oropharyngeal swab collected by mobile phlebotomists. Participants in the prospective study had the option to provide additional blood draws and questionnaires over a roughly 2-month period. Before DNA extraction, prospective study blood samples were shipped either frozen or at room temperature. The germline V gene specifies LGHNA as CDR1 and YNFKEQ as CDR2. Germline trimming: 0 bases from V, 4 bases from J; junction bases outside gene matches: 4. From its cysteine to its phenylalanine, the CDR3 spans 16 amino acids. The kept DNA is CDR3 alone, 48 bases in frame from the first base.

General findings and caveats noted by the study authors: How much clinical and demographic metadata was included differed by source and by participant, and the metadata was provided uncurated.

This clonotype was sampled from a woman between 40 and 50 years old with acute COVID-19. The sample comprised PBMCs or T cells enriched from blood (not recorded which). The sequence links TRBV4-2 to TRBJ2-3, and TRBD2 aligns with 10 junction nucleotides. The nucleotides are TGTGCCAGCAGCCAAGAGGCTAGCGGGAGTTCAGATACGCAGTATTTT. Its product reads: CASSQEASGSSDTQYF.